This T cell receptor beta chain emerged from a study of T cell responses to AZD1222 COVID-19 vaccine. Profiling relied on immunoSEQ multiplex PCR, and the TCRdb table lists in-frame clones only, not all of them. The sample yields around 130,000 clones, 70% to 90% seen once. General study results and limits: The donor group comprised mostly white British people and more females; the analysis possibly underestimated clonal diversity. The reported proportion of spike-specific TCRs targeting unmutated variant regions was nearly half.

This clone was observed a single time. Its antigen is still unknown. The CDR3 totals 14 residues. Trimming left V 0 bases short and J 7 bases short, with 10 bases between. Germline assignment: CDR1 LNHNV and CDR2 YYDKDF (reference sequence). Specimen: peripheral blood, collected 28 days after the second AZD1222 dose. The TCR sequence derives from an adult who received the AZD1222 COVID-19 vaccine. The rearrangement links TRBV15 to TRBJ2-1, with D uncertain. The CDR3 nucleotides are TGTGCCACCAGCAGAGATGACACGAGTAATGAGCAGTTCTTC. It is translated as CATSRDDTSNEQFF.